This TCR beta chain emerged from a study of blood T cell repertoires in COVID-19 (dated by TCRdb to about 2020). With respect to the entire study: Collaborator samples came from the United States, Italy and Spain and covered acute and convalescent phases of COVID-19. Nearly every sample came with metadata listing a de-identified subject ID, COVID-19 status, age in years and sex. The samples were drawn from two sources: the first 160 participants of the ongoing ImmuneRACE study, and over 950 subjects contributed by 6 global collaborators. The dataset comprised deeply sampled blood TCRbeta repertoires from subjects exposed to, actively infected with, or recovered from COVID-19. The material from the prospective study consisted of cDNA or gDNA derived from T cells, B-cell-depleted T cells, or PBMCs. Where available, HLA class I and class II types were obtained from metadata supplied by the sample provider rather than from assay-based typing. The repertoires were released in a freely available public database intended as a resource for research on the immune response to SARS-CoV-2. Summary of the overall study and its limitations: The quantity of clinical and demographic metadata differed by source and by participant and was supplied without curation.

Of note for this clone: Its recognized antigen is unknown. Qualities for individual bases were not recorded, and no much larger clone is one base off.

Participants in the prospective study were enrolled through a virtual design, were aged roughly 18 to 95 years, and lived in some 24 United States geographic areas. Cohort assignment in the prospective study relied on participant-reported clinical history from a screening survey and a study questionnaire. Mobile phlebotomists in the prospective study collected whole blood, serum and a nasopharyngeal or oropharyngeal swab from every participant. Over a roughly 2-month period, participants in the prospective study had the option of providing additional blood draws and questionnaires. Before DNA extraction, prospective study blood samples were shipped either frozen or at room temperature. V and J are trimmed by 4 bases and 5 bases, and the gene matches miss 7 bases of the junction. Reading from cysteine to phenylalanine, the CDR3 counts 14 amino acids. Just the 42-base CDR3 DNA is kept, in frame starting at base 1. Reading the germline V gene gives CDR1 SGHAT and CDR2 FQNNGV.

TCRbeta CDR3 regions were amplified from genomic DNA by means of the immunoSEQ Assay, a bias-controlled multiplex PCR. On the study's bioinformatics: Nucleated cell counts per sample were estimated from amplification of reference gene primers within the assay. To quantify the absolute abundance of each unique TCRbeta CDR3 rearrangement, sequence reads were collapsed and filtered. Productive Simpson clonality was computed per sample as the square root of Simpson's diversity index over productive rearrangements. TCRdb stores this immuneACCESS table with in-frame sequences only. Part of the clones is absent; in the studies checked, under half of the shortfall reflects unresolved V genes, and no reason is known for the rest. V and J calls and clone size are copied from that table; D and trimming were computed from the DNA. This sample holds about 400,000 clones; 70% to 90% were observed only once. Around 2.1% of the sample is in the top ten clones.

This receptor chain uses TRBV11-2 and TRBJ1-1; the junction holds 7 bases that match TRBD1. The sequence came from a woman in her 40s with acute COVID-19. Input material: PBMCs or T cells enriched from blood (not recorded which). The CDR3 sequence is CASSSLRQGTEAFF. The nucleotides are TGTGCCAGCAGCTCACTAAGACAGGGAACTGAAGCTTTCTTT. The entire variable domain, with the stretches around the CDR3 drawn from the reference TRBV11-2 and TRBJ1-1 proteins, is EAGVAQSPRYKIIEKRQSVAFWCNPISGHATLYWYQQILGQGPKLLIQFQNNGVVDDSQLPKDRFSAERLKGVDSTLKIQPAKLEDSAVYLCASSSLRQGTEAFFGQGTRLTVV.